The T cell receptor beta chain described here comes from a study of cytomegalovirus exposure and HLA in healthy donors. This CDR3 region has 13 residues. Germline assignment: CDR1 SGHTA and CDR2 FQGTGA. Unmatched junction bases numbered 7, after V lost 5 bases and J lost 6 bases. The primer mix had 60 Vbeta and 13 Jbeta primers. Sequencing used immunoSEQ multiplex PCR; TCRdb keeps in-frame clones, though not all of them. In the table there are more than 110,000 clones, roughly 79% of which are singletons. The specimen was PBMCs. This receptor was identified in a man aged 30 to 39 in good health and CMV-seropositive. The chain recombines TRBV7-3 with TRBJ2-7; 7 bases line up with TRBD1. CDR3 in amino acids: CASSRTGVGEQYF. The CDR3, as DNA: TGTGCCAGCAGCCGCACAGGGGTTGGCGAGCAGTACTTC. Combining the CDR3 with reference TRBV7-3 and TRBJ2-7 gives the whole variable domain GAGVSQTPSNKVTEKGKYVELRCDPISGHTALYWYRQSLGQGPEFLIYFQGTGAADDSGLPNDRFFAVRPEGSVSTLKIQRTERGDSAVYLCASSRTGVGEQYFGPGTRLTVT.